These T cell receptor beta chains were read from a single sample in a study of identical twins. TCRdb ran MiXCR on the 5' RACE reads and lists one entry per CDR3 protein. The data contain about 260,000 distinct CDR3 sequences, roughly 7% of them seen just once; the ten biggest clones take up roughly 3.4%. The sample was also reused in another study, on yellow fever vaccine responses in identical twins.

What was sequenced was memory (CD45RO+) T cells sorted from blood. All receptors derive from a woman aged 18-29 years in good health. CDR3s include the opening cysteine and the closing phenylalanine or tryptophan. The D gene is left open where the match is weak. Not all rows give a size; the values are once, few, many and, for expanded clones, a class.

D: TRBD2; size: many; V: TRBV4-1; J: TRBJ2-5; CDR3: CASSKLAGIETQYF; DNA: TGCGCCAGCAGCAAACTAGCGGGGATAGAGACCCAGTACTTC
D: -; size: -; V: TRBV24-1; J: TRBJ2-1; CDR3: CATSDLQRGHNEQFF; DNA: TGTGCCACCAGTGATTTGCAAAGGGGACACAATGAGCAGTTCTTC
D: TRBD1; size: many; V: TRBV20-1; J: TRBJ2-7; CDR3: CSARAPGQGVREQYF; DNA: TGCAGTGCTAGAGCACCGGGACAGGGGGTACGCGAGCAGTACTTC
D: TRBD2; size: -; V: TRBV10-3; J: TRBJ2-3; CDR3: CAISGFGGGATDTQYF; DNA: TGTGCCATCAGTGGTTTCGGCGGGGGGGCCACGGATACGCAGTATTTT
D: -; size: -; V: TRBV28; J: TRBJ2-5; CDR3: CASSAVERTQYF; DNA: TGTGCCAGCAGCGCCGTGGAAAGGACCCAGTACTTC
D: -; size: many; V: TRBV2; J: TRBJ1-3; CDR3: CASRTRVSGNTIYF; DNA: TGTGCCAGCAGAACCAGGGTCTCTGGAAACACCATATATTTT
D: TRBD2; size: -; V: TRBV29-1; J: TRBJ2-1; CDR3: CSVAGLAGHYNEQFF; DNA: TGCAGCGTCGCCGGACTAGCGGGCCACTACAATGAGCAGTTCTTC
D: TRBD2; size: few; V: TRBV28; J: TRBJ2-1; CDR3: CASKRGLGLYEQFF; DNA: TGTGCCAGCAAGCGCGGACTAGGTTTATATGAGCAGTTCTTC
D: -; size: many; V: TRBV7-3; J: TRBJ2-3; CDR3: CASSPMVGGTDTQYF; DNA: TGTGCCAGCAGCCCCATGGTTGGTGGGACAGATACGCAGTATTTT
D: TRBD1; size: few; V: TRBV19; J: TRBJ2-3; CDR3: CASSSSPQGTDTQYF; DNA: TGTGCCAGTAGTTCATCCCCACAGGGGACAGATACGCAGTATTTT